Below are 2 T cell receptor beta chains sequenced from a single sample in a study of shared clonotypes between healthy human individuals. Some clones are missing from TCRdb's copy, which holds only in-frame ones; the method was immunoSEQ multiplex PCR. Of roughly 2.4 million clones detected, roughly 95% appear once; the ten largest clones hold 0.1% to 0.15%. Specimen: naive CD4+ T cells sorted from blood. Regarding subset: CD45RA+ positively selected. The receptors come from a man younger than 35 in good health.

Notes on this clone: Within the sample, other DNA sequences also encode this same CDR3. The chain is built from TRBV5-1 and TRBJ2-5, with D possibly being TRBD1 (6 bases). The CDR3 sequence is 13 residues long. Germline V gene sequence: CDR1 SGHRS, CDR2 YFSETQ. The V and J ends lost 3 bases and 2 bases respectively, with 8 bases between them. CDR3 in DNA: TGCGCCAGCAGCTGGACAGAGCAAGAGACCCAGTACTTC. Encoded protein: CASSWTEQETQYF.

The chain recombines TRBV5-1 with TRBJ2-3; TRBD2 aligns across 7 bases. V lost 3 bases to trimming and J lost 0 bases; unmatched junction nucleotides: 7. Germline loops: CDR1 SGHRS, CDR2 YFSETQ. This CDR3 is 16 amino acids long. CDR3 region: CASSSPSGPSTDTQYF. CDR3 nucleotide sequence: TGCGCCAGCAGCTCCCCTAGCGGCCCCAGCACAGATACGCAGTATTTT.